These 3 T cell receptor beta chains were sequenced from one sample in a study of OX40 agonist ivuxolimab in advanced cancers. Sequencing used immunoSEQ multiplex PCR; TCRdb keeps in-frame clones, though not all of them. Among about 100,000 clones listed, 89% were seen once. Material: CD4+ or CD8+ T cells sorted from blood, obtained in a trial of the OX40 agonist ivuxolimab. The receptor source for this set is an adult with an advanced solid tumor such as melanoma, head and neck, liver or kidney cancer.

The genes are TRBV6-6 and TRBJ1-3, with no clear D. V was clipped by 8 bases and J by 6 bases, with 11 bases between them. The germline CDR1 and CDR2 sequences are MNHNY and SVGAGI (reference sequence). This CDR3 region has 12 residues. CDR3 bases: TGTGCCAGCGGCCCGAAGGAAAACACCATATATTTT. It encodes CASGPKENTIYF.

In its sample, this clone was seen a few times. The chain recombines TRBV30 with TRBJ1-4; D ambiguous. The CDR3 sequence is 12 residues long. CDR1 GTSNPN and CDR2 SVGIG come from the germline V gene (reference sequence). V lost 4 bases, J lost 7 bases, and 10 bases lay in between. The CDR3 nucleotides read TGTGCCTGGACCACCGGCAGTGAAAAACTGTTTTTT. Translated: CAWTTGSEKLFF.

The rearrangement uses TRBV7-2 and TRBJ2-5; the match to TRBD2 covers 7 bases. The V segment lost 1 base and the J segment 6 bases; nucleotides outside the gene matches: 8. Germline CDR1 and CDR2: SGHTA and FQGNSA. CDR3 length: 15 residues. Here the CDR3 reads CASSLGGGGGKTQYF. CDR3 nucleotides: TGTGCCAGCAGCTTAGGGGGGGGAGGCGGCAAGACCCAGTACTTC.